This is a list of T cell receptor beta chains from one sample in a study of T cell responses to AZD1222 COVID-19 vaccine. Clones were read by immunoSEQ multiplex PCR, and TCRdb kept only the in-frame ones, dropping some. The repertoire consists of about 82,000 clones, with about 90% occurring once and the leading ten covering less than 4%. The source material was peripheral blood, sampled 28 days after the second AZD1222 dose. The receptors come from an adult who received the AZD1222 COVID-19 vaccine. The CDR3 runs from the conserved cysteine through the conserved F or W. The order of the fields is CDR3 protein, CDR3 DNA, clone size, D gene, V gene, CDR3 length, J gene. A D gene is named only where the DNA matches it firmly. Some rows have no size entry. The others give once, few or many, or a class for an expanded clone.

CASSSLGTGTQQYF	TGTGCCAGCAGCAGTCTCGGGACAGGTACGCAGCAGTACTTC	-	TRBD1	TRBV2	14	TRBJ2-7
CATHLGSSYNSPLHF	TGTGCCACCCACTTGGGTAGCTCCTATAATTCACCCCTCCACTTT	once	-	TRBV6-5	15	TRBJ1-6
CASSLRTPTSEQYF	TGTGCCAGCAGCTTAAGGACCCCAACGAGCGAGCAGTACTTC	-	-	TRBV11-3	14	TRBJ2-7
CASTGGQADTEAFF	TGTGCCAGCACGGGCGGTCAGGCAGACACTGAAGCTTTCTTT	-	-	TRBV28	14	TRBJ1-1
CASSPSPGRAGYTF	TGTGCCAGCAGCCCCAGCCCAGGGCGGGCTGGCTACACCTTC	-	-	TRBV3-1/TRBV3-2	14	TRBJ1-2
CASSFRLTSGGEPNTGELFF	TGCGCCAGCAGCTTCCGCCTTACTAGCGGGGGGGAACCTAACACCGGGGAGCTGTTTTTT	few	TRBD2	TRBV5-1	20	TRBJ2-2
CASSAVGAKNIQYF	TGTGCCAGCAGTGCAGTCGGAGCCAAAAACATTCAGTACTTC	-	-	TRBV25-1	14	TRBJ2-4
CASSLTSYKGSYTF	TGTGCCAGCAGCCTCACCTCCTATAAGGGAAGCTACACCTTC	-	-	TRBV6-5	14	TRBJ1-2
CAIGLPGRTNYGYTF	TGTGCCATCGGATTACCGGGACGTACAAACTATGGCTACACCTTC	-	-	TRBV7-9	15	TRBJ1-2
CASSPGTPGFPLHF	TGTGCCAGCAGCCCCGGGACGCCTGGCTTCCCCCTCCACTTT	-	-	TRBV6-5	14	TRBJ1-6
CASSWVGGYTF	TGTGCCAGCAGCTGGGTCGGTGGCTACACCTTC	-	-	TRBV5-4	11	TRBJ1-2
CASSSQGQPQHF	TGTGCCAGCAGTTCTCAGGGTCAGCCCCAGCATTTT	-	-	TRBV28	12	TRBJ1-5
CASSRTGYEQYF	TGTGCCAGTAGTCGCACAGGCTACGAGCAGTACTTC	-	-	TRBV19	12	TRBJ2-7
CASSLGQGGTEAFF	TGCGCCAGCAGCTTGGGACAGGGCGGCACTGAAGCTTTCTTT	-	TRBD1	TRBV5-1	14	TRBJ1-1
CASSSYRGLTDTQYF	TGTGCCAGCAGCTCCTACAGGGGCTTAACAGATACGCAGTATTTT	-	TRBD1	TRBV7-8	15	TRBJ2-3
CASSQGKQGSTEAFF	TGCGCCAGCAGCCAGGGCAAACAGGGATCCACTGAAGCTTTCTTT	-	-	TRBV4-3	15	TRBJ1-1
CASSTKAGGNYGYTF	TGTGCCAGTAGTACGAAGGCAGGGGGCAACTATGGCTACACCTTC	-	TRBD1	TRBV19	15	TRBJ1-2
CASSSPGTSGANVLTF	TGTGCCAGCAGTTCGCCAGGGACCTCTGGGGCCAACGTCCTGACTTTC	-	-	TRBV6-2/TRBV6-3	16	TRBJ2-6
CAWSVLGQPSYEQYF	TGTGCCTGGAGTGTATTGGGACAGCCCTCCTACGAGCAGTACTTC	-	TRBD1	TRBV30	15	TRBJ2-7
CASSLDGRNQPQHF	TGTGCCAGCAGCTTAGATGGCCGTAATCAGCCCCAGCATTTT	-	-	TRBV7-9	14	TRBJ1-5
CASSYIQGTTSGNTIYF	TGTGCCAGCAGCTATATACAGGGGACCACCTCTGGAAACACCATATATTTT	few	TRBD1	TRBV5-6	17	TRBJ1-3
CASSLDRGQEKLFF	TGTGCCAGCAGCTTAGACAGGGGGCAGGAAAAACTGTTTTTT	-	TRBD1	TRBV5-8	14	TRBJ1-4
CSVEAGNEQFF	TGCAGCGTTGAGGCCGGCAATGAGCAGTTCTTC	-	-	TRBV29-1	11	TRBJ2-1
CASSLALDRDADTQYF	TGCGCCAGCAGCTTGGCCCTTGACAGGGACGCAGATACGCAGTATTTT	-	TRBD1	TRBV5-1	16	TRBJ2-3
CASSLGHSGGAAETQYF	TGTGCCAGCAGCTTAGGCCATAGCGGGGGGGCCGCAGAGACCCAGTACTTC	-	TRBD2	TRBV7-2	17	TRBJ2-5
CASSLPQIPGELFF	TGTGCCAGCAGCTTACCTCAGATCCCCGGGGAGCTGTTTTTT	once	-	TRBV7-2	14	TRBJ2-2
CASSSKGTGNYNEQFF	TGTGCCAGCAGTAGTAAAGGGACAGGGAACTACAATGAGCAGTTCTTC	once	TRBD1	TRBV28	16	TRBJ2-1
CASSMEQGTGGYTF	TGTGCCAGTAGTATGGAACAGGGGACGGGTGGCTACACCTTC	-	TRBD1	TRBV19	14	TRBJ1-2
CASSQVGAQNSPLHF	TGTGCCAGCAGCCAAGTGGGGGCTCAGAATTCACCCCTCCACTTT	-	-	TRBV3-1/TRBV3-2	15	TRBJ1-6